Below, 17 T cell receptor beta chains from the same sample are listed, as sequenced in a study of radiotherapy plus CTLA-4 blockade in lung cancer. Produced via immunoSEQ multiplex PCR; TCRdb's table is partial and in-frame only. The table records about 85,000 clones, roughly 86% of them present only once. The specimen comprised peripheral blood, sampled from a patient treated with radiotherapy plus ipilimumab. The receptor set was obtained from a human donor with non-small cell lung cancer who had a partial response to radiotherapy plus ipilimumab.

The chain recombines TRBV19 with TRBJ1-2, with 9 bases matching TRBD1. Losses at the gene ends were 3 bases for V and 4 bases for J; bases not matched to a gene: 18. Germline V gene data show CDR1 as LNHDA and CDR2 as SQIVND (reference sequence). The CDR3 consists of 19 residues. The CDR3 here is CASSINRDRDLPIGYGYTF. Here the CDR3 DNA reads TGTGCCAGTAGTATCAACCGGGACAGGGACCTCCCTATAGGCTATGGCTACACCTTC.

CDR3 sequence: CASSFDFQSSYNEQFF. CDR3 DNA sequence: TGTGCCAGCAGCTTCGACTTCCAGAGCTCCTACAATGAGCAGTTCTTC. The V and J genes are TRBV7-9 and TRBJ2-1; unclear D gene. The CDR3 is 16 amino acids. Trimming stripped 3 bases from V and 0 bases from J, with 12 bases between. Germline loops: CDR1 SEHNR, CDR2 FQNEAQ (reference sequence).

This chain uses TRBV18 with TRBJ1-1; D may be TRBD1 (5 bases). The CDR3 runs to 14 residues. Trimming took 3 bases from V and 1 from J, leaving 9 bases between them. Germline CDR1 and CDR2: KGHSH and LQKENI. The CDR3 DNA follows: TGTGCCAGCTCACCCCGCAGGGAGAACACTGAAGCTTTCTTT. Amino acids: CASSPRRENTEAFF. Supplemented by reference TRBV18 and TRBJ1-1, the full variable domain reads NAGVMQNPRHLVRRRGQEARLRCSPMKGHSHVYWYRQLPEEGLKFMVYLQKENIIDESGMPKERFSAEFPKEGPSILRIQQVVRGDSAAYFCASSPRRENTEAFFGQGTRLTVV.

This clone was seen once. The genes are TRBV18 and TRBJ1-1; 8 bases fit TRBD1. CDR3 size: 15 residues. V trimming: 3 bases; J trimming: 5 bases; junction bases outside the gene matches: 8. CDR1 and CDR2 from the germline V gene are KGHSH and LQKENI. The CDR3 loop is CASSPDRVGVTEAFF. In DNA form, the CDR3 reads TGTGCCAGCTCACCGGACAGGGTCGGTGTTACTGAAGCTTTCTTT.

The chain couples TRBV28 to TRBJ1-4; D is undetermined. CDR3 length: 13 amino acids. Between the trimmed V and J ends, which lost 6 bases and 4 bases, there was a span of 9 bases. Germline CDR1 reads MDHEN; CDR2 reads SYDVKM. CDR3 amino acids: CASRRGFNEKLFF. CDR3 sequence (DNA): TGTGCCAGCAGGCGCGGGTTTAATGAAAAACTGTTTTTT.

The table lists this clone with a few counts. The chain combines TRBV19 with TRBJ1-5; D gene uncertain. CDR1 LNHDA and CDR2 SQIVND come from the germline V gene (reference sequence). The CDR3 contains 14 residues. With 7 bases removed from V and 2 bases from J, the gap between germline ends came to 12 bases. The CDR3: CASMRREGNQPQHF. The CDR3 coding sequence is TGTGCCAGTATGAGGAGGGAGGGCAATCAGCCCCAGCATTTT.

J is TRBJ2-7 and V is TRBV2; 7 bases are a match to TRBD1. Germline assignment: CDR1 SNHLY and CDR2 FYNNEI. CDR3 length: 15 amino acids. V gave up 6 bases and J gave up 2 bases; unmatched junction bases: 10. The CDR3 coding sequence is TGTGCCAGCAGCGAACAGGGGCTCTCCACCTACGAGCAGTACTTC. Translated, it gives CASSEQGLSTYEQYF.

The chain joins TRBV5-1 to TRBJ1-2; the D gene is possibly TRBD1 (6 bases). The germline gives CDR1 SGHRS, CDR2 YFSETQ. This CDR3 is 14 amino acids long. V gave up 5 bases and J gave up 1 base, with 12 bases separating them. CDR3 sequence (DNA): TGCGCCAGCAGGCCCGGGACAAATAACTATGGCTACACCTTC. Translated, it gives CASRPGTNNYGYTF.

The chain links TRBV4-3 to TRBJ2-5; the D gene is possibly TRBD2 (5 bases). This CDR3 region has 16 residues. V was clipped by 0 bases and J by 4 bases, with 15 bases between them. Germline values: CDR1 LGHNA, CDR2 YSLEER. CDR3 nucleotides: TGCGCCAGCAGCCAAGATTTAATCCGCGGAGGAGAGACCCAGTACTTC. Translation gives CASSQDLIRGGETQYF.

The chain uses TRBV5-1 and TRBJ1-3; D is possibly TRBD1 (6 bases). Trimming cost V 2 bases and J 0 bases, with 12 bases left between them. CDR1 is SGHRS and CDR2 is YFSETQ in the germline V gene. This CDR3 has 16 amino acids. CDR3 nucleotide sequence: TGCGCCAGCAGCTTACAGGGCATTATCTCTGGAAACACCATATATTTT. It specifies CASSLQGIISGNTIYF.

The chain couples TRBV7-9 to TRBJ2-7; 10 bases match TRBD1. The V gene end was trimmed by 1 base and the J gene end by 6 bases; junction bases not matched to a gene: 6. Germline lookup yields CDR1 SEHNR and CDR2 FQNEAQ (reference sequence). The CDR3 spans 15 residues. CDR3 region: CASSLGPGTGVEQYF. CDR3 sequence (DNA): TGTGCCAGCAGCTTAGGTCCCGGGACAGGGGTCGAGCAGTACTTC.

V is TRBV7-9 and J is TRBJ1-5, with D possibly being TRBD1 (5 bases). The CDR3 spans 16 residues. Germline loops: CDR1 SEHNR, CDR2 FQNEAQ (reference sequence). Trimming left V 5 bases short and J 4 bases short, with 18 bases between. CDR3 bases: TGTGCCAGCAGCCGGGCCCAGGGATACGGGAATCAGCCCCAGCATTTT. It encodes CASSRAQGYGNQPQHF. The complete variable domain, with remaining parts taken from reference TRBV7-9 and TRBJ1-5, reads DTGVSQNPRHKITKRGQNVTFRCDPISEHNRLYWYRQTLGQGPEFLTYFQNEAQLEKSRLLSDRFSAERPKGSFSTLEIQRTEQGDSAMYLCASSRAQGYGNQPQHFGDGTRLSIL.

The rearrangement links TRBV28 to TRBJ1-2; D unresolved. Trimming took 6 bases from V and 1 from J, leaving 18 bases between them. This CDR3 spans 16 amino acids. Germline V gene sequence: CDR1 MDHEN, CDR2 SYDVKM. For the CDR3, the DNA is TGTGCCAGCAGCCCCACGAGGAGGAGGAGTAACTATGGCTACACCTTC. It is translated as CASSPTRRRSNYGYTF.

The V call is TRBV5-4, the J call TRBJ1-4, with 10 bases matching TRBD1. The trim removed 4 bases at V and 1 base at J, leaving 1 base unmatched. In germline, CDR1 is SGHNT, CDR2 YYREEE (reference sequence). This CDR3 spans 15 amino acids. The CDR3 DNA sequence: TGTGCCAGCAGCGGGGACAGGGGAACTAATGAAAAACTGTTTTTT. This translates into CASSGDRGTNEKLFF.

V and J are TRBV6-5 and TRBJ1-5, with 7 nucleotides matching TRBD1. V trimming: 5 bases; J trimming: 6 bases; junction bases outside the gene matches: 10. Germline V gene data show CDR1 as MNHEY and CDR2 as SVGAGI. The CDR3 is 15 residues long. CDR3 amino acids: CASSRTGVAGQPQHF. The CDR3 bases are TGTGCCAGCAGTCGTACAGGGGTGGCAGGTCAGCCCCAGCATTTT.

The CDR3 bases are TGCGCCAGCAGCCAAGATTGGCTTACCTTGGGCCAGGAAGCTTTCTTT. Translating it yields CASSQDWLTLGQEAFF. The gene calls are TRBV4-3 and TRBJ1-1, with D hard to call. This CDR3 contains 16 residues. Trimming stripped 0 bases from V and 8 bases from J, with 19 bases between. Germline CDR1 LGHNA, CDR2 YSLEER.

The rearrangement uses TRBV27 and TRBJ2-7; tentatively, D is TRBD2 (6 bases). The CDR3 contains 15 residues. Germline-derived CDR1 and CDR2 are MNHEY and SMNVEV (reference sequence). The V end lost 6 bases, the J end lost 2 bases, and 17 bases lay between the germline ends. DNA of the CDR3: TGTGCCAGCAGCCCCTGGCAGGGAGGAACCTACGAGCAGTACGTC. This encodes CASSPWQGGTYEQYV.